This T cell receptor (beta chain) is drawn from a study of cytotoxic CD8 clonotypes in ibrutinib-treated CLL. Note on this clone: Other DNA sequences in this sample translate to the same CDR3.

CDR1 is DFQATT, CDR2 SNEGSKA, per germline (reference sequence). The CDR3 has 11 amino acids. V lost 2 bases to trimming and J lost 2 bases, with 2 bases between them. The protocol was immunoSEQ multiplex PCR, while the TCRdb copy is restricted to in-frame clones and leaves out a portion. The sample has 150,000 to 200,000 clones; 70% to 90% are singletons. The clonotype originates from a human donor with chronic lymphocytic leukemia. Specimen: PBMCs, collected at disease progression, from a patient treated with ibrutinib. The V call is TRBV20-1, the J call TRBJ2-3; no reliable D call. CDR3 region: CSARLTDTQYF. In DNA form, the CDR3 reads TGCAGTGCTAGACTCACAGATACGCAGTATTTT.